Following are 24 T cell receptor beta chains from one sample sequenced in a study of T cell changes during pregnancy in multiple sclerosis. Using immunoSEQ multiplex PCR, the repertoire was profiled, and TCRdb retains in-frame clones only, with some absent. The sample holds 70,000 to 100,000 clones, 90% to 95% seen once. Source: peripheral blood, taken in the first trimester of pregnancy. The receptors stem from a female donor with multiple sclerosis, enrolled in a pregnancy study.

The V and J genes are TRBV12-5 and TRBJ1-4; TRBD1 is a possible D gene (5 bases). Trimming took off 3 bases at V and 4 bases at J, with 9 bases between the two ends. The CDR3 length is 14 residues. Germline V lookup: CDR1 LGHNT, CDR2 FRNRAP. The CDR3 loop is CASGLQDVNEKLFF. The CDR3 DNA sequence: TGTGCTAGTGGTTTACAGGACGTTAATGAAAAACTGTTTTTT.

The CDR3 DNA reads as TGCAGCGTTGAAAGGGAGAGGAATGGCTACACCTTC. Encoded protein: CSVERERNGYTF. The J gene is TRBJ1-2, the V gene TRBV29-1; no definite D call. The CDR3 contains 12 residues. V lost 2 bases and J lost 6, with 10 bases in between. Per the germline V gene, CDR1 is SQVTM and CDR2 is ANQGSEA.

V and J are TRBV10-3 and TRBJ2-1; D might be TRBD2 (5 bases). The ends were cut back, 3 bases at V and 10 bases at J, with 13 bases in the middle. This CDR3 region has 13 residues. The germline gives CDR1 ENHRY, CDR2 SYGVKD. The CDR3 nucleotides read TGTGCCATCAGTGAATCGATGCGGGTGGAGCAGTTCTTC. It codes for CAISESMRVEQFF.

V is TRBV7-2 and J is TRBJ2-3, with 9 bases fitting TRBD1. V was pared by 6 bases and J by 5 bases, with 9 bases of the junction left unmatched. Germline-derived CDR1 and CDR2 are SGHTA and FQGNSA. This CDR3 is 15 amino acids long. CDR3 DNA sequence: TGTGCCAGCAGTTCCCGGGACAGGGAGGGAGATACGCAGTATTTT. Protein sequence: CASSSRDREGDTQYF.

The V gene is TRBV14, the J gene TRBJ1-2; a weak D match, TRBD1 (5 bases). The CDR3 spans 15 residues. The V gene lost 0 bases and the J gene lost 8 bases, with 16 bases spanning the gap. Looked up from germline, CDR1 is SGHDN and CDR2 is FVKESK. The CDR3 region is CASSQEMGRTYGYTF. CDR3 bases: TGTGCCAGCAGCCAAGAGATGGGGCGAACTTACGGCTACACCTTC.

The chain employs TRBV10-3 and TRBJ2-1, with 8 bases identical to TRBD2. This CDR3 spans 13 amino acids. Per germline, CDR1 ENHRY and CDR2 SYGVKD. With 7 bases clipped from V and 4 bases from J, the junction kept 3 bases outside the gene matches. CDR3 coding DNA: TGTGCCATCAAGGCTAGCGGGTACAATGAGCAGTTCTTC. It encodes CAIKASGYNEQFF.

The CDR3 is CASSPNRDSTGGSLRQYF. The CDR3 DNA is TGTGCCAGCTCACCGAATCGGGACTCTACTGGGGGGTCCCTACGGCAGTACTTC. The chain combines TRBV18 with TRBJ2-7; the D gene is possibly TRBD2 (6 bases). This CDR3 comprises 18 residues. Germline CDR1 KGHSH, CDR2 LQKENI. V was pared by 3 bases and J by 9 bases, with 30 bases between.

This chain links TRBV27 with TRBJ2-1, with a possible D match to TRBD1 (5 bases). The CDR3 runs to 15 residues. Germline CDR1 is MNHEY and CDR2 is SMNVEV (reference sequence). The V and J ends lost 8 bases and 0 bases respectively, with 14 bases between them. In DNA, the CDR3 is TGTGCCAGCGGGCTAGGGGCGAGCTCCTACAATGAGCAGTTCTTC. Its protein product is CASGLGASSYNEQFF.

This chain joins TRBV27 and TRBJ2-1; perhaps TRBD2 as D (5 bases). The germline CDR1 and CDR2 sequences are MNHEY and SMNVEV (reference sequence). Trimming removed 5 bases from V and 8 bases from J, with 16 bases in between. The CDR3 spans 14 residues. CDR3 nucleotide sequence: TGTGCCAGCAGTCTTCCGGGGTTGGTCTATGAGCAGTTCTTC. It encodes CASSLPGLVYEQFF.

The gene calls are TRBV28 and TRBJ2-3; tentative D call: TRBD2 (6 bases). V lost 7 bases and J lost 6, with 17 bases in between. Germline V gives CDR1 MDHEN, CDR2 SYDVKM. The CDR3 extends over 14 amino acids. The CDR3 region is CASTAIGGPDTQYF. The CDR3 nucleotides read TGTGCCAGCACCGCGATTGGAGGGCCGGATACGCAGTATTTT.

V is TRBV28 and J is TRBJ2-1; perhaps TRBD2 as D (7 bases). The CDR3 sequence is 15 residues long. From germline, CDR1 is MDHEN and CDR2 SYDVKM. Trimming took 7 bases from V and 8 from J, leaving 21 bases between them. CDR3: CASIQRGGGKDEQFF. The CDR3 bases are TGTGCCAGCATCCAGAGAGGGGGAGGGAAAGATGAGCAGTTCTTC.

The rearrangement links TRBV7-2 to TRBJ2-1; 7 bases fit TRBD1. Germline loops: CDR1 SGHTA, CDR2 FQGNSA. CDR3 length: 15 residues. J was trimmed by 2 bases and V by 3 bases; bases with no gene match: 4. The CDR3 is CASSLTTGTYNEQFF. CDR3 DNA sequence: TGTGCCAGCAGCTTGACGACAGGGACCTACAATGAGCAGTTCTTC.

The chain links TRBV5-8 to TRBJ2-4, with 7 bases lining up with TRBD2. Per germline, CDR1 SGHTS and CDR2 YDEGEE. V dropped 0 bases and J dropped 7; count of bases not matched to a gene: 4. The CDR3 totals 14 residues. The CDR3 region has the DNA TGTGCCAGCAGCTTGGACGGGGGAGGGAACATTCAGTACTTC. Protein: CASSLDGGGNIQYF.

The rearrangement links TRBV6-5 to TRBJ2-7, with TRBD2 matching 11 bases. Trimming at V came to 7 bases and at J to 5 bases, leaving 10 bases not matched to a gene. Looked up from germline, CDR1 is MNHEY and CDR2 is SVGAGI. The CDR3 loop spans 15 amino acids. For the CDR3, the DNA is TGTGCCAGCATAGCGGGAGGGCCCCCTTCGGACGAGCAGTACTTC. Translation gives CASIAGGPPSDEQYF.

The CDR3 DNA follows: TGCGCCAGCAGCCAAGATATCGGACTAGCGGGGGAGACCCAGTACTTC. Translated, it gives CASSQDIGLAGETQYF. The chain combines TRBV4-1 with TRBJ2-5, with TRBD2 identical over 12 bases. This CDR3 is 16 amino acids long. CDR1 and CDR2 from the germline V gene are MGHRA and YSYEKL. V was pared by 0 bases and J by 5 bases, with 4 bases of the junction left unmatched.

The gene calls are TRBV18 and TRBJ1-1, with 8 nucleotides matching TRBD1. With V trimmed by 3 bases and J by 3 bases, 15 bases remained unmatched. This CDR3 region has 18 residues. Germline V gene data show CDR1 as KGHSH and CDR2 as LQKENI. In DNA, the CDR3 is TGTGCCAGCTCACCCTACATTTTAGGACAGGGTCAGTACACTGAAGCTTTCTTT. It is translated as CASSPYILGQGQYTEAFF.

This chain's CDR3 is CASSHRGRDRGLPNEKLFF. CDR3 bases: TGTGCCAGCAGCCACCGGGGGCGGGACAGGGGGCTTCCTAATGAAAAACTGTTTTTT. The V and J genes are TRBV5-6 and TRBJ1-4, with 12 bases aligning to TRBD1. The CDR3 runs 19 residues. V gave up 4 bases and J gave up 3 bases; unmatched junction bases: 13. CDR1 SGHDT and CDR2 YYEEEE come from the germline V gene.

The chain employs TRBV5-5 and TRBJ1-5; D gene unclear. V was clipped by 2 bases and J by 4 bases, with 19 bases between them. Germline loops: CDR1 SGHKS, CDR2 YYEKEE (reference sequence). The CDR3 is 17 amino acids. The CDR3 coding sequence is TGTGCCAGCAGCTTAATTCCAACAGATTTGAGTAATCAGCCCCAGCATTTT. It specifies CASSLIPTDLSNQPQHF.

The chain carries TRBV10-3 and TRBJ2-7; 7 bases align to TRBD1. Germline V gene data show CDR1 as ENHRY and CDR2 as SYGVKD. CDR3 size: 16 residues. J lost 0 bases, V lost 6 bases, and 11 bases had no gene match. The CDR3 region is CAIRDPGQSSSYEQYF. Written as DNA, the CDR3 is TGTGCCATCAGGGACCCGGGACAGTCGAGCTCCTACGAGCAGTACTTC.

This rearrangement joins TRBV19 to TRBJ2-1; TRBD2 might be the D (5 bases). Trimming removed 5 bases at V and 3 bases at J, with 11 bases between. CDR3 length: 14 amino acids. The germline gives CDR1 LNHDA, CDR2 SQIVND (reference sequence). The CDR3 spells CASSQSGRYNEQFF. The CDR3, as DNA: TGTGCCAGTAGTCAAAGCGGACGCTACAATGAGCAGTTCTTC.

In its sample, this clone was seen a few times. The chain combines TRBV4-1 with TRBJ2-3; 9 bases map to TRBD1. J gave up 3 bases and V 0 bases, and 4 bases lay outside the gene matches. The CDR3 has 16 residues. Germline V gene data show CDR1 as MGHRA and CDR2 as YSYEKL. The CDR3 spells CASSQEQGALTDTQYF. CDR3 coding DNA: TGCGCCAGCAGCCAAGAACAGGGGGCGCTAACAGATACGCAGTATTTT.

This chain links TRBV25-1 with TRBJ2-7; 7 bases match TRBD1. From germline, CDR1 is MGHDK and CDR2 SYGVNS. Trimming removed 3 bases from V and 3 bases from J; junction bases left unmatched: 8. The CDR3 runs to 15 residues. The chain's CDR3 is CASSDGQVGYYEQYF. Here the CDR3 DNA reads TGTGCCAGCAGTGATGGACAGGTGGGTTACTACGAGCAGTACTTC.

The chain is built from TRBV13 and TRBJ2-7; maybe TRBD2 (6 bases). CDR1 and CDR2 from the germline V gene are PRHDT and FYEKMQ (reference sequence). V dropped 3 bases and J dropped 1 base, with 10 bases sitting between them. The CDR3 extends over 14 amino acids. The CDR3 region has the DNA TGTGCCAGCAGCTTCCTCGGGGGTTCCTACGAGCAGTACTTC. As protein: CASSFLGGSYEQYF.

The rearrangement links TRBV4-3 to TRBJ1-2; 11 bases agree with TRBD1. The germline V gene has CDR1 LGHNA and CDR2 YSLEER. The CDR3 contains 17 residues. V was clipped by 3 bases and J by 3 bases; unmatched bases: 9. CDR3 loop: CASSHQFGQGADYGYTF. The CDR3 nucleotides are TGCGCCAGCAGCCATCAATTCGGACAGGGGGCTGACTATGGCTACACCTTC.